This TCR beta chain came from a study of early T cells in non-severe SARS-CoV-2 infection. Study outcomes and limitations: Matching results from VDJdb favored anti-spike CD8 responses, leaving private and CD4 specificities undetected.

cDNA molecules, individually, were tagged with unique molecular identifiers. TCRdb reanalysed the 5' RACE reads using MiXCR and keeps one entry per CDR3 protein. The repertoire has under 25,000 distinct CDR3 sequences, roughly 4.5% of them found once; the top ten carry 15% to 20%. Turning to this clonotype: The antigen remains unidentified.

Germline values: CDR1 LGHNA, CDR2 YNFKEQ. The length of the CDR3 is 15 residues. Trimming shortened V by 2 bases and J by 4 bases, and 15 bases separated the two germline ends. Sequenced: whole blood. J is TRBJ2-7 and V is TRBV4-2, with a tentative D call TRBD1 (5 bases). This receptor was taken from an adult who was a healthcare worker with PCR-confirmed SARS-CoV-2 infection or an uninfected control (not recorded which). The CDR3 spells CASSQPDSPEYEQYF. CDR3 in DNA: TGTGCCAGCAGCCAACCAGACAGTCCGGAGTACGAGCAGTACTTC.